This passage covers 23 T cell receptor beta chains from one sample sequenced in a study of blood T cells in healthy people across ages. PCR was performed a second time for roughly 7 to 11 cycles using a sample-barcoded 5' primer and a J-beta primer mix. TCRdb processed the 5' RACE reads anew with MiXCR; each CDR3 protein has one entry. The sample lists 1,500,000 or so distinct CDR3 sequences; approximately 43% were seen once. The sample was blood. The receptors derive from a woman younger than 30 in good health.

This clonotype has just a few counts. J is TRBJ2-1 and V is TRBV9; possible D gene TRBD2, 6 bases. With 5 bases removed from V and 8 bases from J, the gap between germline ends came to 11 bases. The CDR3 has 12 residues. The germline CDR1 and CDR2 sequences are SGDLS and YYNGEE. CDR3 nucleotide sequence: TGTGCCAGCAGTAAAGCGGGTTATGAGCAGTTCTTC. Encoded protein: CASSKAGYEQFF. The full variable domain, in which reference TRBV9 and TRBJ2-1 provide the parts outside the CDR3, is DSGVTQTPKHLITATGQRVTLRCSPRSGDLSVYWYQQSLDQGLQFLIQYYNGEERAKGNILERFSAQQFPDLHSELNLSSLELGDSALYFCASSKAGYEQFFGPGTRLTVL.

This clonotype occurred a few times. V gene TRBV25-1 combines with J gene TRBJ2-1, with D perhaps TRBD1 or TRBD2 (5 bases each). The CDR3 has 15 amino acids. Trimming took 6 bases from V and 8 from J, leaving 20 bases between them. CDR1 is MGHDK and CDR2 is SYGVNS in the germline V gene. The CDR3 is CASRPRGPMGDEQFF. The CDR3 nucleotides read TGTGCCAGCAGACCGAGAGGTCCCATGGGGGATGAGCAGTTCTTC.

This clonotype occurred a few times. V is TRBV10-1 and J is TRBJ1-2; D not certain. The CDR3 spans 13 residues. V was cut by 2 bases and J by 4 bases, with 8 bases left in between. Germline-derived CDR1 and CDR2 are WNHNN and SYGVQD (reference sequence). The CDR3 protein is CASSEPPIYGYTF. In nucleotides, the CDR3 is TGCGCCAGCAGTGAGCCCCCAATCTATGGCTACACCTTC.

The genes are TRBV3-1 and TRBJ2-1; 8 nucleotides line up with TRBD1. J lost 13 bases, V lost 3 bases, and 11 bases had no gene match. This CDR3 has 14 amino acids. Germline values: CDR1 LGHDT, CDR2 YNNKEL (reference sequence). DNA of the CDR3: TGTGCCAGCAGCCATGGACAGGGTGTGTGGACCCAGTTCTTC. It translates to CASSHGQGVWTQFF.

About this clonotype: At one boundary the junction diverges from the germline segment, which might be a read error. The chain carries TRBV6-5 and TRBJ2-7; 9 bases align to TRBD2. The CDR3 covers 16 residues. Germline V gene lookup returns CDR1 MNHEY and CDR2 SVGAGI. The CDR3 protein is CASSYSIAGGVYEQYF. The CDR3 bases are TGTGCCAGCAGCTACTCGATTGCGGGAGGGGTGTACGAGCAGTACTTC.

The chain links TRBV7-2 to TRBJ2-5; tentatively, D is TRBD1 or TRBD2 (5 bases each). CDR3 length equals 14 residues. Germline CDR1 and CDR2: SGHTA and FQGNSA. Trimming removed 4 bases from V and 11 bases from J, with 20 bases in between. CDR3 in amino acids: CASSSRDAILGQYF. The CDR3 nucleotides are TGTGCCAGCAGCTCCCGGGACGCTATCTTAGGGCAGTACTTC.

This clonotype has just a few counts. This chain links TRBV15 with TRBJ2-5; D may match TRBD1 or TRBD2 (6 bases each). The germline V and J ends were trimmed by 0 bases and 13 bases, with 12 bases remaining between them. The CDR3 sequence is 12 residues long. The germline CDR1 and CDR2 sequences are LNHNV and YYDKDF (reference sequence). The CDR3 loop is CATSRDRGDWYF. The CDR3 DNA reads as TGTGCCACCAGCAGAGATAGGGGGGATTGGTACTTC.

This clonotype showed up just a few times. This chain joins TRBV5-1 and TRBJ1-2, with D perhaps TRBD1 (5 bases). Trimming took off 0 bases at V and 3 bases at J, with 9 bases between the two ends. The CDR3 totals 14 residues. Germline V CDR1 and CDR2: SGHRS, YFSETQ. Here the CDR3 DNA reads TGCGCCAGCAGCTTGGACGGGACGTACTATGGCTACACCTTC. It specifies CASSLDGTYYGYTF. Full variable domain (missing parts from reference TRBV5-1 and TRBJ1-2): KAGVTQTPRYLIKTRGQQVTLSCSPISGHRSVSWYQQTPGQGLQFLFEYFSETQRNKGNFPGRFSGRQFSNSRSEMNVSTLELGDSALYLCASSLDGTYYGYTFGSGTRLTVV.

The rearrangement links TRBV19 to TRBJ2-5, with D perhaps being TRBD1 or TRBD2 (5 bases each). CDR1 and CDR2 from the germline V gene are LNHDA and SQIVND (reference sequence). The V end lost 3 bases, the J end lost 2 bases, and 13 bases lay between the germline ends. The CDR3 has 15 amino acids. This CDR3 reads CASSIAGTPQETQYF. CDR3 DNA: TGTGCCAGTAGTATCGCCGGGACGCCTCAAGAGACCCAGTACTTC.

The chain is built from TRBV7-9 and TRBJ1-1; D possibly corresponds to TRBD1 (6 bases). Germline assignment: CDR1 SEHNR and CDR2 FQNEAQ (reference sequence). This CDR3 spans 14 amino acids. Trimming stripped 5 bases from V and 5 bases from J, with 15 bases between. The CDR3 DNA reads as TGTGCCAGCAGCCCAGGGGCGCTTCGGACTGAAGCTTTCTTT. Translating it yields CASSPGALRTEAFF.

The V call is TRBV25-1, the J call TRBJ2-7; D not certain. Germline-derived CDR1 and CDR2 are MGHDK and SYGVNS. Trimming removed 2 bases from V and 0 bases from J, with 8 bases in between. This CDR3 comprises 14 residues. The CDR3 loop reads CASSEQVGSYEQYF. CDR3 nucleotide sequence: TGTGCCAGCAGTGAACAGGTCGGCTCCTACGAGCAGTACTTC.

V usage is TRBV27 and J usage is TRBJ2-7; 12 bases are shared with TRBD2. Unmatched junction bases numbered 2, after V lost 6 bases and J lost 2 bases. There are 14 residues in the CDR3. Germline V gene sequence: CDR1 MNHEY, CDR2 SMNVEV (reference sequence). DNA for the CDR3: TGTGCCAGCAGAGGACTAGCGGGGCCCTACGAGCAGTACTTC. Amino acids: CASRGLAGPYEQYF.

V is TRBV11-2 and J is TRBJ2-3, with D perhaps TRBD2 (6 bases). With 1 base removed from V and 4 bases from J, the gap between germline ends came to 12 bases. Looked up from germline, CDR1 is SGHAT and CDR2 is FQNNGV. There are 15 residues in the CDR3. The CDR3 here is CASSLAGGGADTQYF. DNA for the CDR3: TGTGCCAGCAGCTTAGCCGGGGGTGGGGCAGATACGCAGTATTTT.

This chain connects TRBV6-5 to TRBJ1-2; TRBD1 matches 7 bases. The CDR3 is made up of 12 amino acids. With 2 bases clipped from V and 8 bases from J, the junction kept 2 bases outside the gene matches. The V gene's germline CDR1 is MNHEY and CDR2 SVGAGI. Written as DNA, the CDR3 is TGTGCCAGCAGTTACAAGGGGGCGGGCTACACCTTC. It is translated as CASSYKGAGYTF.

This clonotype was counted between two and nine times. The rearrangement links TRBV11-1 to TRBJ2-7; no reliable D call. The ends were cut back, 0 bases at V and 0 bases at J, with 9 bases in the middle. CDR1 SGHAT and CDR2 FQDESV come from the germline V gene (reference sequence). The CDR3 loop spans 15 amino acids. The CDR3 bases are TGTGCCAGCAGCTTAGCCAACACCTACTCCTACGAGCAGTACTTC. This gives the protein CASSLANTYSYEQYF.

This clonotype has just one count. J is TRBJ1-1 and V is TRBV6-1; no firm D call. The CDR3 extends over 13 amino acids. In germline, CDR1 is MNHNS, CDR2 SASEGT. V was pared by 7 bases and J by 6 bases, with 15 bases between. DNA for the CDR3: TGTGCCAGCATTACCGGGTCGTTCCCTGAAGCTTTCTTT. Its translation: CASITGSFPEAFF.

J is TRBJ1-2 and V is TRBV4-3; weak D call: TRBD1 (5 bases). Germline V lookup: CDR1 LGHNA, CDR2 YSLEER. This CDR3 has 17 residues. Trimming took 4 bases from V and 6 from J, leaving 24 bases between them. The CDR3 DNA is TGCGCCAGCAGCCCATCCGGGACCTGGGGCGCTAGCGATGGCTACACCTTC. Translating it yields CASSPSGTWGASDGYTF.

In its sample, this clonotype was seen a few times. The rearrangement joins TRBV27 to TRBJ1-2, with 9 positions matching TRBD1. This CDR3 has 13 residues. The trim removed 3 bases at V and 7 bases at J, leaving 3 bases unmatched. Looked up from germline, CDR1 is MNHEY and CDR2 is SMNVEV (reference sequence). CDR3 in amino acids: CASSFDRGSGYTF. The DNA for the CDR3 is TGTGCCAGCAGTTTCGACAGGGGGAGTGGCTACACCTTC.

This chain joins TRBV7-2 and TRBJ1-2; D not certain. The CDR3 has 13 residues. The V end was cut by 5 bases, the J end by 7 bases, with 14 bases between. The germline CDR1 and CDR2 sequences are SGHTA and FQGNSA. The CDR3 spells CASSPVSSSGYTF. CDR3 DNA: TGTGCCAGCAGCCCCGTTTCCTCTAGTGGCTACACCTTC.

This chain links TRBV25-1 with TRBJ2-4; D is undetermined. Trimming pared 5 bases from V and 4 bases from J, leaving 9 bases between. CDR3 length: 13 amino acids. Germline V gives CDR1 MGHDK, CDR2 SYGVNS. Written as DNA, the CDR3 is TGTGCCAGCAGTCGAGTTGGGAAAAACATTCAGTACTTC. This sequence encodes CASSRVGKNIQYF.

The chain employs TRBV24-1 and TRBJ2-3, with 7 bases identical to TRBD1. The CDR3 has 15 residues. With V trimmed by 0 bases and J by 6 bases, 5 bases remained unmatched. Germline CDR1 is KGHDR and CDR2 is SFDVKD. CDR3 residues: CATSDLVQGLDTQYF. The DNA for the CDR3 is TGTGCCACCAGTGATTTGGTACAGGGGTTGGATACGCAGTATTTT.

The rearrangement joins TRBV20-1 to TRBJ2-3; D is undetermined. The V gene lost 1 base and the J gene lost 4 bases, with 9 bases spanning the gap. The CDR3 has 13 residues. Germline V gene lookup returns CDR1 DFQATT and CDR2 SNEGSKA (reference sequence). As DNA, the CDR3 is TGCAGTGCTAGAGGAAAGGCCCCAGATACGCAGTATTTT. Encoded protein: CSARGKAPDTQYF.

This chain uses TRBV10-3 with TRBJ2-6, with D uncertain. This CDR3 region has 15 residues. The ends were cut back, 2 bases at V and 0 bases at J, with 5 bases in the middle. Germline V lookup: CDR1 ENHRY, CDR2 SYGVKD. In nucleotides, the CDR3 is TGTGCCATCAGTGAGGGGCACTCTGGGGCCAACGTCCTGACTTTC. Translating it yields CAISEGHSGANVLTF.